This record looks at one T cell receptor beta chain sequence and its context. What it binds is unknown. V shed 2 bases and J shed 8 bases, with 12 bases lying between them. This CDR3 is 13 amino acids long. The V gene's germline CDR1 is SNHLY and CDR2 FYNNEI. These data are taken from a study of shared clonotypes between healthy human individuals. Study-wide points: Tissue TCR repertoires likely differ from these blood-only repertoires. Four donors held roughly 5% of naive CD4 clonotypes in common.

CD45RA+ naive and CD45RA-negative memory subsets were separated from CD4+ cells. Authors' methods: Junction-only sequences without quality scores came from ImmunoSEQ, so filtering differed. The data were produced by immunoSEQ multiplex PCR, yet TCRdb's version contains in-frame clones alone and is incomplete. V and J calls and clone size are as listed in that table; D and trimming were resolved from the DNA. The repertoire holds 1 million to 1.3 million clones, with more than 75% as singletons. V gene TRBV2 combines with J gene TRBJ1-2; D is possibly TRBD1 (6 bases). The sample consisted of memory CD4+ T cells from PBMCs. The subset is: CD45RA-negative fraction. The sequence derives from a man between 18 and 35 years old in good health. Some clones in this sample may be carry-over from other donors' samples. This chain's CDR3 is CASSEMQGRGYTF. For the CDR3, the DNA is TGTGCCAGCAGTGAAATGCAGGGGAGAGGCTACACCTTC.